This T cell receptor beta chain stems from a study of CD8 T cells in Susac syndrome. Study as a whole: At blood draw, Susac syndrome patients were therapy-naive, on corticosteroids, or on intravenous immunoglobulin alone.

Per the germline V gene, CDR1 is SQVTM and CDR2 is ANQGSEA. CDR3 length: 13 residues. Trimming took 0 bases from V and 5 from J, leaving 8 bases between them. Study results and limitations: The relatively small number of individuals in the TCR sequencing and HLA analysis was acknowledged by the study. The study identified around sixteen and five Susac-specific public clones in total CD8+ and CD8+ TEMRA repertoires.

For this clonotype: What it binds is not known.

When the RNA was reverse transcribed, random hexamers were used with an input of about 0.45 to 1 ug. TCRdb analysed the immunoSEQ multiplex PCR reads with MiXCR anew, one entry per CDR3 protein. The table records about 100,000 distinct CDR3 sequences, approximately 95% of them present only once. This clonotype originated in a human donor with Susac syndrome. This chain connects TRBV29-1 to TRBJ2-1; D is undetermined. Input material: CD8+ T cells from PBMCs. Written as DNA, the CDR3 is TGCAGCGTTGAAGATGTGGGCGACAATGAGCAGTTCTTC. Amino acids: CSVEDVGDNEQFF.